The T cell receptor beta chain under discussion was sequenced for a study of blood T cell repertoires in COVID-19. Authors' data handling: From reference gene primer amplification, estimates of nucleated cell counts were derived. Using immunoSEQ multiplex PCR, the repertoire was profiled, and TCRdb retains in-frame clones only, with some absent. V and J calls plus clone size are reproduced from that table; the DNA served to infer D and trimming. The sample holds roughly 76,000 clones; over 75% are singletons and the top ten take about a tenth. Germline V lookup: CDR1 LGHDT, CDR2 YNNKEL (reference sequence). Trimming stripped 4 bases from V and 0 bases from J, with 10 bases between. The length of the CDR3 is 14 residues.

This TCR was sampled from a young woman with acute or convalescent COVID-19. The sequenced sample consisted of peripheral blood. V is TRBV3-1 (or the pseudogene TRBV3-2) and J is TRBJ2-7; the D gene is possibly TRBD1 (6 bases). CDR3 coding DNA: TGTGCCAGCAGCCTCGACAGGCACTCCTACGAGCAGTACTTC. This encodes CASSLDRHSYEQYF.